The present TCR beta chain was sequenced within a study of metastatic and nonmetastatic thyroid tumors. In its sample, this clone was seen many times. No treatment of any kind had been given to any patient before thyroid surgery. The CDR3 contains 14 residues. Deletions cut 6 bases from V and 0 bases from J, with 12 bases between. Germline CDR1 ENHRY, CDR2 SYGVKD. TCRdb re-called clones via MiXCR from the PCR reads. The table records 30,000 to 40,000 clones, 15% to 20% of them present only once. Sequencing used blood. This receptor was identified in a male donor with papillary thyroid cancer or a benign thyroid nodule (not recorded which). Some clones in this sample may be carry-over from other donors' samples. This rearrangement joins TRBV10-3 to TRBJ2-7, with D hard to call. The CDR3 sequence is CAIRTRSSSYEQYF. The CDR3 nucleotides read TGTGCCATCAGGACCAGGAGTAGCTCCTACGAGCAGTACTTC.